The clone carrying this T cell receptor (beta chain) was counted a few times. Its antigen is as yet unknown. Each CDR3 protein gets one entry after TCRdb re-called the reads with MiXCR. The repertoire holds roughly 120,000 distinct CDR3 sequences, with around 30% as singletons. The entry originates in a study of T cell repertoires in cytomegalovirus infection. Overall study: An indication of both CMV infection and matching HLA type came from public TCR beta signatures.

With 3 bases removed from V and 7 bases from J, the gap between germline ends came to 13 bases. Germline loops: CDR1 LGHNA, CDR2 YSLEER. This CDR3 is 14 amino acids long. Study-wide points: Ex vivo responses were dominated by HLA-C-restricted CMV-specific TCR beta clonotypes.

Sequencing used CD8+ T cells from cultured PBMCs, obtained from culture after CMV antigen stimulation. The J gene is TRBJ1-3, the V gene TRBV4-3; D might be TRBD1 (5 bases). The receptor was isolated from a human donor in good health (CMV status not recorded). Some clones in this sample may be carry-over from other donors' samples. CDR3 sequence: CASSHGGSGNTIYF. The CDR3 DNA reads TGCGCCAGCAGCCACGGGGGAAGCGGGAACACCATATATTTT.